The 9 T cell receptor beta chains given below trace back to one sample, sequenced in a study of T cells in Graves' hyperthyroidism and ophthalmopathy. TCR beta CDR3 sequences were amplified from RNA transcripts. HTBI primers were the set used in a first-round RT-PCR of the TCR CDR3. TCRdb re-called the multiplex PCR reads through MiXCR, storing one row per CDR3 protein. This sample carries a few hundred thousand distinct CDR3 sequences, around 25% of them seen once, and the ten largest clones take around 67%. The sequencing input was blood. Receptor source: a man in his fifties with Graves' hyperthyroidism.

This clonotype has ten or more counts. This rearrangement joins TRBV3-1 to TRBJ1-1; no clear D gene. Germline V gene sequence: CDR1 LGHDT, CDR2 YNNKEL (reference sequence). The CDR3 extends over 11 amino acids. V shed 1 base and J shed 12 bases, with 9 bases lying between them. Here the CDR3 reads CASSQGSVPFF. The CDR3 DNA follows: TGTGCCAGCAGCCAAGGGTCAGTGCCTTTCTTT.

In this sample, this clonotype turned up a few times. The gene calls are TRBV5-5 and TRBJ1-3; 7 nucleotides match TRBD1. The CDR3 contains 17 residues. Germline loops: CDR1 SGHKS, CDR2 YYEKEE (reference sequence). V lost 2 bases and J lost 0; bases outside the gene matches: 8. In DNA form, the CDR3 reads TGTGCCAGCAGCTTCTCCCCCAGGGGGGACTCTGGAAACACCATATATTTT. Translation gives CASSFSPRGDSGNTIYF.

In this sample, this clonotype turned up many times. V usage is TRBV2 and J usage is TRBJ2-3; 7 bases are shared with TRBD2. Looked up from germline, CDR1 is SNHLY and CDR2 is FYNNEI. The CDR3 has 16 amino acids. V trimming: 4 bases; J trimming: 0 bases; junction bases outside the gene matches: 7. The CDR3 spells CASSVEAGTSTDTQYF. Here the CDR3 DNA reads TGTGCCAGCAGTGTGGAAGCGGGAACTAGCACAGATACGCAGTATTTT.

This clonotype was seen many times. This chain connects TRBV13 to TRBJ2-7, with D hard to call. The CDR3 sequence is 11 residues long. Germline V gene lookup returns CDR1 PRHDT and CDR2 FYEKMQ (reference sequence). V was cut by 5 bases and J by 5 bases, with 7 bases left in between. The CDR3 DNA follows: TGTGCCAGCAGCCTGGACCACGAGCAGTACTTC. It codes for CASSLDHEQYF.

V gene TRBV12-3 or TRBV12-4 combines with J gene TRBJ1-4; 7 bases fit TRBD1. With 2 bases clipped from V and 5 bases from J, the junction kept 2 bases outside the gene matches. This CDR3 region has 14 residues. Written as DNA, the CDR3 is TGTGCCAGCAGTTTATGGGACAGAAATGAAAAACTGTTTTTT. It yields the protein CASSLWDRNEKLFF.

The genes are TRBV18 and TRBJ2-3; D is possibly TRBD2 (5 bases). CDR1 is KGHSH and CDR2 is LQKENI in the germline V gene. Between the trimmed V and J ends, which lost 3 bases and 4 bases, there was a span of 14 bases. This CDR3 has 15 amino acids. CDR3 sequence: CASSPPGLEPDTQYF. The DNA of the CDR3 is TGTGCCAGCTCACCTCCCGGACTCGAGCCAGATACGCAGTATTTT. The full variable domain, completed using reference TRBV18 and TRBJ2-3, is NAGVMQNPRHLVRRRGQEARLRCSPMKGHSHVYWYRQLPEEGLKFMVYLQKENIIDESGMPKERFSAEFPKEGPSILRIQQVVRGDSAAYFCASSPPGLEPDTQYFGPGTRLTVL.

The chain uses TRBV20-1 and TRBJ2-7, with 8 bases matching TRBD1. The V gene end was trimmed by 4 bases and the J gene end by 3 bases; junction bases not matched to a gene: 5. The CDR3 sequence is 13 residues long. Germline V gives CDR1 DFQATT, CDR2 SNEGSKA (reference sequence). CDR3 region: CSAIHRGDYEQYF. The DNA of the CDR3 is TGCAGTGCTATTCACAGGGGGGACTACGAGCAGTACTTC.

This clonotype was found a few times. The V and J genes are TRBV20-1 and TRBJ1-1; 10 bases map to TRBD1. V lost 3 bases and J lost 5; bases outside the gene matches: 6. This CDR3 contains 14 residues. From germline, CDR1 is DFQATT and CDR2 SNEGSKA (reference sequence). CDR3 sequence: CSARVGQGRTEAFF. DNA of the CDR3: TGCAGTGCTAGGGTGGGACAGGGGCGGACTGAAGCTTTCTTT.

This clonotype turned up a few times. V is TRBV5-6 and J is TRBJ2-7, with no clear D. Germline V lookup: CDR1 SGHDT, CDR2 YYEEEE. Trimming pared 2 bases from V and 1 base from J, leaving 7 bases between. The CDR3 covers 13 residues. Here the CDR3 reads CASSLGESYEQYF. The CDR3, as DNA: TGTGCCAGCAGCTTAGGAGAGTCCTACGAGCAGTACTTC.